Shown below are 2 T cell receptor beta chains from a single sample sequenced in a study of cytotoxic CD8 clonotypes in ibrutinib-treated CLL. Clones were read by immunoSEQ multiplex PCR, and TCRdb kept only the in-frame ones, dropping some. The profile shows some 170,000 clones, nearly 90% of them singletons. The source material was PBMCs, sampled at disease progression, from a patient treated with ibrutinib. These TCRs come from a human donor with chronic lymphocytic leukemia.

The chain employs TRBV6-5 and TRBJ2-1, with a tentative D call TRBD2 (6 bases). CDR3 length: 16 residues. V was cut by 0 bases and J by 4 bases, with 13 bases left in between. Per germline, CDR1 MNHEY and CDR2 SVGAGI. The CDR3 DNA is TGTGCCAGCAGTTACTCGTGGGGGGTGGCTTACAATGAGCAGTTCTTC. This translates into CASSYSWGVAYNEQFF.

The rearrangement joins TRBV15 to TRBJ2-1, with D possibly TRBD1 on 5 matching bases. The germline gives CDR1 LNHNV, CDR2 YYDKDF (reference sequence). The V end was cut by 2 bases, the J end by 7 bases, with 18 bases between. The CDR3 has 16 residues. This chain's CDR3 is CATSRRQQKSGNEQFF. CDR3 nucleotide sequence: TGTGCCACCAGCAGAAGACAACAGAAATCAGGGAATGAGCAGTTCTTC.